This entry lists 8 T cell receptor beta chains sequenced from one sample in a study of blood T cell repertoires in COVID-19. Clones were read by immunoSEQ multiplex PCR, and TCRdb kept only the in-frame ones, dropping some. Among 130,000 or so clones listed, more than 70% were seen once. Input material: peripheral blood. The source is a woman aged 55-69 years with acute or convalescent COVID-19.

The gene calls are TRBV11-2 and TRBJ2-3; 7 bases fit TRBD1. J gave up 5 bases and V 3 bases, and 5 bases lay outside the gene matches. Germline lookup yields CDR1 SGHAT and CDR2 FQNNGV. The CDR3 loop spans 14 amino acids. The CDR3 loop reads CASSFTGAGDTQYF. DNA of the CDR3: TGTGCCAGCAGCTTTACAGGGGCGGGAGATACGCAGTATTTT.

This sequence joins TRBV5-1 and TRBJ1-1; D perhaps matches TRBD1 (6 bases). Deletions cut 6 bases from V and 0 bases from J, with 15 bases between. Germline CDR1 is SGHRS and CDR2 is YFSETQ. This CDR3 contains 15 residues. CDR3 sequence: CASKLGAGMNTEAFF. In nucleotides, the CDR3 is TGCGCCAGCAAATTGGGGGCGGGCATGAACACTGAAGCTTTCTTT.

CDR3 sequence: CASSSPSRNSPLHF. Written as DNA, the CDR3 is TGTGCCAGCAGCTCCCCCTCGCGAAATTCACCCCTCCACTTT. The V gene is TRBV21-1, the J gene TRBJ1-6. TRBV21-1 is a listed pseudogene. The CDR3 runs 14 residues.

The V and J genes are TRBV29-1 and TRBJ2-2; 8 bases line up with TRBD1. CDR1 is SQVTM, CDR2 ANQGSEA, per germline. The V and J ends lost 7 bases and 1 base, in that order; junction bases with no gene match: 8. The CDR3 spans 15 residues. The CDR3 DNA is TGCAGCGCCCGATCCGGGACAGGGAACACCGGGGAGCTGTTTTTT. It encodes CSARSGTGNTGELFF.

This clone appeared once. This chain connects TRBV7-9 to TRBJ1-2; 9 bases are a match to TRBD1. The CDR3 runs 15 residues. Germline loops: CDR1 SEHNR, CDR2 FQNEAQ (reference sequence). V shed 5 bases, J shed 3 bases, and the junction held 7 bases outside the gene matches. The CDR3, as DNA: TGTGCCAGCAGCACTAGGACAGGGGAAGACTATGGCTACACCTTC. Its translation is CASSTRTGEDYGYTF.

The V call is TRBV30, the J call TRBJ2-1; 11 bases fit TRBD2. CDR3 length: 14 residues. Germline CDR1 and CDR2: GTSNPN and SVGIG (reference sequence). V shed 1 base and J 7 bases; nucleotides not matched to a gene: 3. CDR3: CAWSGLAGRNEQFF. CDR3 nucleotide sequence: TGTGCCTGGAGTGGACTAGCGGGGAGAAATGAGCAGTTCTTC.

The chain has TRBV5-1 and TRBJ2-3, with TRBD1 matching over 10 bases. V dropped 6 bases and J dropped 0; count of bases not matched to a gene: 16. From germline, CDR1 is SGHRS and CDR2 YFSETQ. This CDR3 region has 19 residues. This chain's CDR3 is CASKPSGGQGSSSTDTQYF. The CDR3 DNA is TGCGCCAGCAAACCTTCCGGGGGACAGGGGTCCTCTAGCACAGATACGCAGTATTTT.

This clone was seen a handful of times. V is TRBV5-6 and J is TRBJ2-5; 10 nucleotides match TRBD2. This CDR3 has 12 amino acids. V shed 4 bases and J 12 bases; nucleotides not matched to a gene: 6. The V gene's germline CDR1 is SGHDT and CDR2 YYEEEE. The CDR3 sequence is CASSLGLAPKYF. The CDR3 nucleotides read TGTGCCAGCAGCCTGGGACTAGCGCCCAAGTACTTC.